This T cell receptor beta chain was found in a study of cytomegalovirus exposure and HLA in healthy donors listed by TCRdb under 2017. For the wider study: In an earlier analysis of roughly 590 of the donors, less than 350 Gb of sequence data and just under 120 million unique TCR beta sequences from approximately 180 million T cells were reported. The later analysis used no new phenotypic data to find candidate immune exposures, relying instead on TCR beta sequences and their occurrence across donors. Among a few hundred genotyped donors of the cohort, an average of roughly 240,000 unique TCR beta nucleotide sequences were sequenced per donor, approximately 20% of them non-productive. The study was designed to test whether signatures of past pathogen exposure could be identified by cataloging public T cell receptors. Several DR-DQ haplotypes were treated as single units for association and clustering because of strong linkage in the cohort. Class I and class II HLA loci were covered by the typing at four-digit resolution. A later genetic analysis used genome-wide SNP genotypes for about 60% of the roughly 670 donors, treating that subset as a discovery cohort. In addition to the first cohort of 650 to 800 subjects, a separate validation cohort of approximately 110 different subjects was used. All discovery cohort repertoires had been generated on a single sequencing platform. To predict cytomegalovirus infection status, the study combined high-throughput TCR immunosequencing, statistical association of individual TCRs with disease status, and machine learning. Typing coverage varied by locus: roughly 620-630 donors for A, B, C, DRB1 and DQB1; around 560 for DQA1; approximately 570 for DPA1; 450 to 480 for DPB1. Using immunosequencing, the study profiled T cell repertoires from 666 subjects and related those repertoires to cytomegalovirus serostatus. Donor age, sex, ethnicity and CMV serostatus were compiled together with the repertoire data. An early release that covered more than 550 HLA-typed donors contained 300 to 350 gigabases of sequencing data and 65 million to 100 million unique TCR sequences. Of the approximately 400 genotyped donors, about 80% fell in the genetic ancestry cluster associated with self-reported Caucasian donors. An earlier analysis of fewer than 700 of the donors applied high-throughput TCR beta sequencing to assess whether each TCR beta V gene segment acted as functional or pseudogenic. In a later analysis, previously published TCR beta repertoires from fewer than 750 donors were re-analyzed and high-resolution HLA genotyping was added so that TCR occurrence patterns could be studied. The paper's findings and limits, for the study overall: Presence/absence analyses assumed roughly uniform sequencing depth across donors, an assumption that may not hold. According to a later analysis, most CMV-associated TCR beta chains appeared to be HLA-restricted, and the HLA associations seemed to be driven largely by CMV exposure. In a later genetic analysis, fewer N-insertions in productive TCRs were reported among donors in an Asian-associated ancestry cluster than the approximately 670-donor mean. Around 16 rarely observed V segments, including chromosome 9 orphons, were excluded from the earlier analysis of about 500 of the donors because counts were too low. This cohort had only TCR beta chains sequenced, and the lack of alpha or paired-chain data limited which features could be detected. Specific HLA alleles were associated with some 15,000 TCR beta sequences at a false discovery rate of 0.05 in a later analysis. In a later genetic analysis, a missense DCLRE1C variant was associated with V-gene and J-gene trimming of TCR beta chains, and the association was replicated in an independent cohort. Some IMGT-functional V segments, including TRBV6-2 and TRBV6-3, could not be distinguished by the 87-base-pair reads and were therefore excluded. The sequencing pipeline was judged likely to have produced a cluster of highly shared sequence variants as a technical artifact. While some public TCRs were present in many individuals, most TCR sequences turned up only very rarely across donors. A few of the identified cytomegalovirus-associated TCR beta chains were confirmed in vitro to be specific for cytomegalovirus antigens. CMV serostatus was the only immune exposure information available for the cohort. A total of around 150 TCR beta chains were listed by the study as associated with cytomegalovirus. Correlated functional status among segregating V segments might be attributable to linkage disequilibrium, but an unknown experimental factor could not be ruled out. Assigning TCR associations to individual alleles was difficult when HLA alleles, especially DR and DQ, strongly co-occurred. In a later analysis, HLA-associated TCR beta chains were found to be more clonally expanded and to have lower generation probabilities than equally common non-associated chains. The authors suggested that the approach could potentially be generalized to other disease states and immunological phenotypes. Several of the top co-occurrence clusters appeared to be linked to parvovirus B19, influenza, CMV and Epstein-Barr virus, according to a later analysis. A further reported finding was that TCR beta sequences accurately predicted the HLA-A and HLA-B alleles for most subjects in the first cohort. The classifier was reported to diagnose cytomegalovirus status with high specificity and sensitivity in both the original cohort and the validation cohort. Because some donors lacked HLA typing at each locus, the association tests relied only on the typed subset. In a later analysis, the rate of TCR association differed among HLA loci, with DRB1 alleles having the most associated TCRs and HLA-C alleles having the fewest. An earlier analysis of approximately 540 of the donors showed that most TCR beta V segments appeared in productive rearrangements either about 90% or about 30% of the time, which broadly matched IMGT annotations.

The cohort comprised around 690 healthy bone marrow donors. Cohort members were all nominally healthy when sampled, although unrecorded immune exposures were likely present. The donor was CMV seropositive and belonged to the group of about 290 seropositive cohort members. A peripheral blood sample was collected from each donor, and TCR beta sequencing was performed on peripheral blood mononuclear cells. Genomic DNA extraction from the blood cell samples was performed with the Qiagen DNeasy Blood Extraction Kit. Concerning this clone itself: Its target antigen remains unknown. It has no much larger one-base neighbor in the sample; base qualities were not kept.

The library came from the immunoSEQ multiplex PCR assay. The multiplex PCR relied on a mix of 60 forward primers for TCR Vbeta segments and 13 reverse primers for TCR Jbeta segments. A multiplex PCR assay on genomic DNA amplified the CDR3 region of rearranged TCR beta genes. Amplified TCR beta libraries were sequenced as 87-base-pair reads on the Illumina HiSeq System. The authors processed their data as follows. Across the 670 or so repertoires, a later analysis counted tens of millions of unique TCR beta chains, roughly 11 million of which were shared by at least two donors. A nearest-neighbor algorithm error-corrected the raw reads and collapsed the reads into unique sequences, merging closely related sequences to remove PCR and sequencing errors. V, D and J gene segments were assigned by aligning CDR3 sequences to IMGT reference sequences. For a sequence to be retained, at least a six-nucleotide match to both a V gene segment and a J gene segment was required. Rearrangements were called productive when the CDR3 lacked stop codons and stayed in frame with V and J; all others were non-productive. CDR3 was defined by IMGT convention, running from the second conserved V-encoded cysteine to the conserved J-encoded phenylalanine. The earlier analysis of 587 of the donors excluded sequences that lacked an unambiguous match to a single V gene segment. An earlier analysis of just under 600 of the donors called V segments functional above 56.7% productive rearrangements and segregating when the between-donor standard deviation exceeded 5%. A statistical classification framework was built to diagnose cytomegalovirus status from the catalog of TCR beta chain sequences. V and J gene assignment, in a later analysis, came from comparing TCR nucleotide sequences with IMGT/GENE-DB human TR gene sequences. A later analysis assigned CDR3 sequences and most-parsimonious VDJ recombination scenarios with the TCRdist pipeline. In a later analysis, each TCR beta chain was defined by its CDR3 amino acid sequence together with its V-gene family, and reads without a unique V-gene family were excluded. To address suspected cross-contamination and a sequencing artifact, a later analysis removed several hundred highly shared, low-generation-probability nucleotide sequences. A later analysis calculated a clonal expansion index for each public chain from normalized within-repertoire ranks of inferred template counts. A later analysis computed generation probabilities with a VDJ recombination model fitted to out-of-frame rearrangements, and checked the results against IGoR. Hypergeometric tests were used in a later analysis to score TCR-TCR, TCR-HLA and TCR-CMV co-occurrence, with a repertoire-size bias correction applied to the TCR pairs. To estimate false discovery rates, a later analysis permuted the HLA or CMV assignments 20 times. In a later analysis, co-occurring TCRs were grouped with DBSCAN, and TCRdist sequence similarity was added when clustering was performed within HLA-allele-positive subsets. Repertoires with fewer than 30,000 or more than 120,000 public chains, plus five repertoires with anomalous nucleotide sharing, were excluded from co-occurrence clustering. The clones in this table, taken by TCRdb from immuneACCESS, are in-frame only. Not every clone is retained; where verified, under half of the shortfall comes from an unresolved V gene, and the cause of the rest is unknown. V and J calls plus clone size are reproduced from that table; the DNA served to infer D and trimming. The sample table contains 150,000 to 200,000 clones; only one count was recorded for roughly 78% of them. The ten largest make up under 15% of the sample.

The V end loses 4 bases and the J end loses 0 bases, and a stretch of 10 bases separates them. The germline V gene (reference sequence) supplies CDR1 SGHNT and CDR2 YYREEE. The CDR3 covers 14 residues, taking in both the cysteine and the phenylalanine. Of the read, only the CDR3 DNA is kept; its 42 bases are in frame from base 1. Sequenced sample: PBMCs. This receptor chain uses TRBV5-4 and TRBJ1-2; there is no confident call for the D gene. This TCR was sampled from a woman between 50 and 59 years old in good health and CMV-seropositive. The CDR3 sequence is CASSPWEANYGYTF. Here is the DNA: TGTGCCAGCAGCCCTTGGGAGGCTAACTATGGCTACACCTTC.